This TCR beta chain was found in a study of blood T cells in healthy people across ages. For the second PCR, which ran for about 6 to 12 cycles, a sample-barcoded 5' primer and a J-beta primer mix were used. MiXCR, run by TCRdb on the 5' RACE reads, gives a single entry per CDR3 protein. This sample yields hundreds of thousands of distinct CDR3 sequences, of which about 43% are seen a single time; 25% to 30% belongs to the top ten. Germline CDR1 and CDR2: MNHEY and SVGAGI. Trimming cost V 4 bases and J 0 bases; bases outside gene matches: 9. The CDR3 has 16 residues. On this clonotype: The antigen remains unidentified.

Broader study findings: Estimated diversity, derived from one million T cells, was regarded as an underestimate.

Samples each yielded at least 5.5 micrograms of total RNA. The sequenced sample was blood. The clonotype was recovered from an elderly man in good health. The chain joins TRBV6-5 to TRBJ2-7; TRBD1 matches 7 bases. The CDR3: CASSLMGQRPSYEQYF. CDR3 coding DNA: TGTGCCAGCAGTTTAATGGGACAGCGCCCCTCCTACGAGCAGTACTTC.